The source of this TCR beta chain is a study of CD8 T cells in Susac syndrome. General observations from the study: In its TCR sequencing and HLA analysis, the study acknowledged that the number of individuals was relatively small.

The germline V gene has CDR1 DFQATT and CDR2 SNEGSKA (reference sequence). With 1 base clipped from V and 0 bases from J, the junction kept 14 bases outside the gene matches. The CDR3 is made up of 19 amino acids. TCR beta from blood CD8+ and CD4+ T cells was sequenced. Negative magnetic isolation gave CD8+ and CD4+ cells; FACS enriched CD8+ TEMRA. Reverse transcription of 0.5 to 1 ug RNA was performed with random hexamers. TCRdb passed the immunoSEQ multiplex PCR reads through MiXCR, listing each CDR3 protein once. The sample includes a few hundred thousand distinct CDR3 sequences, almost 85% of them seen just once. Comment on this clonotype: No antigen is known for it.

The source material was CD8+ T cells from PBMCs. The chain employs TRBV20-1 and TRBJ2-7; 11 bases line up with TRBD2. The TCR sequence derives from a human donor with multiple sclerosis. DNA of the CDR3: TGCAGTGCTAGAGGGGTACCAGGACTAGCGGGCAGGAGCTCCTACGAGCAGTACTTC. Its protein is CSARGVPGLAGRSSYEQYF.